This record covers a single T cell receptor (beta chain). This record comes from a study of blood T cell repertoires in COVID-19. At the level of the study: Samples of COVID-19 (acute and convalescent) were obtained from the United States, Italy and Spain. T cells, B-cell-depleted T cells, or PBMCs provided the cDNA or gDNA that served as material.

Deletions cut 2 bases from V and 0 bases from J, with 8 bases between. Looked up from germline, CDR1 is SGHNT and CDR2 is YYREEE (reference sequence). This CDR3 spans 14 amino acids. Original handling: Nucleated cell counts were estimated from reference gene primer amplification. The method was immunoSEQ multiplex PCR; TCRdb's version includes in-frame clones alone and lacks a portion of them. The DNA gave D and trimming, while V, J and clone size come from that table. In the table there are about 160,000 clones, 75% to 90% of which are singletons. This rearrangement joins TRBV5-4 to TRBJ1-1; tentative D call: TRBD1 (6 bases). The clonotype was recovered from a woman aged 55-69 years with active or convalescent COVID-19. Sequenced input: peripheral blood. CDR3 in DNA: TGTGCCAGCAGCTTTGACAGGCTGAACACTGAAGCTTTCTTT. Amino acids: CASSFDRLNTEAFF.